This T cell receptor beta chain was recorded in a study of OX40 agonist ivuxolimab in advanced cancers. Produced via immunoSEQ multiplex PCR; TCRdb's table is partial and in-frame only. The table has 87,000 or so clones, about 83% seen once; the top ten hold roughly 1.6%. Germline CDR1 reads LNHDA; CDR2 reads SQIVND (reference sequence). CDR3 length: 15 residues. Trimming cost V 5 bases and J 0 bases; bases outside gene matches: 3. This receptor was obtained from an adult with an advanced solid tumor such as melanoma, head and neck, liver or kidney cancer. The gene calls are TRBV19 and TRBJ1-5, with 8 bases matching TRBD1. Material: CD4+ or CD8+ T cells sorted from blood, obtained in a trial of the OX40 agonist ivuxolimab. CDR3 nucleotides: TGTGCCAGTAGTCGACAGGGGCATAGCAATCAGCCCCAGCATTTT. Translation gives CASSRQGHSNQPQHF.